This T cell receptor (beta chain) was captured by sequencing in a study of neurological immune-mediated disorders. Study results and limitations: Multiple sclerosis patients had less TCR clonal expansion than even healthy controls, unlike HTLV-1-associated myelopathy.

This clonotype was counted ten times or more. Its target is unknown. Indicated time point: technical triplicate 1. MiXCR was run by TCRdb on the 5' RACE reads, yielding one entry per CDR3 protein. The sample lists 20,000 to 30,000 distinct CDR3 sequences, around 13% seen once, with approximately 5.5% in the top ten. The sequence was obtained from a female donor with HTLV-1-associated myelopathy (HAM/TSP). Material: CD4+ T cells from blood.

The CDR3 DNA reads as TGCAGCGCCAGAGGACTAGCGGGAGAAAGGCAAGAGACCCAGTACTTC. Translating gives CSARGLAGERQETQYF. The chain has TRBV29-1 and TRBJ2-5; 13 nucleotides align to TRBD2. The CDR3 sequence is 16 residues long. V gave up 7 bases and J gave up 2 bases; unmatched junction bases: 10. The germline CDR1 and CDR2 sequences are SQVTM and ANQGSEA.